This entry concerns a single TCR beta chain. As originally analysed: Cell counts per sample came from amplifying reference gene primers. Sequencing was performed with immunoSEQ multiplex PCR; in TCRdb, only in-frame clones are kept and a portion is missing. The V and J calls and clone size were taken over from that table, and D and trimming were inferred from the DNA. Of around 200,000 clones listed, 70% to 90% are singletons. The data derive from a study of blood T cell repertoires in COVID-19. For the study at large: Recovery among Cohort 3 donors was established by two negative PCRs, clearance, or symptom resolution. COVID-19 samples collected from the United States, Italy and Spain covered acute and convalescent phases. From T cells, B-cell-depleted T cells, or PBMCs came the material, which was cDNA or gDNA.

Material: PBMCs or T cells enriched from blood (not recorded which). This receptor was taken from a woman aged 50 to 60 in a cohort exposed to, infected with or recovered from COVID-19 (not recorded which).

CDR3 nucleotide sequence: TGTGCCAGCAGTTTAGGGGACAGCCAGCCCCAGCATTTT. Translation: CASSLGDSQPQHF. The gene calls are TRBV12-3 or TRBV12-4 and TRBJ1-5; 7 bases are a match to TRBD1. The CDR3 totals 13 residues. The ends lost 1 base at V and 7 bases at J; junction bases unmatched: 1.